This T cell receptor beta chain was documented in a study of untreated major depressive disorder. Overall study findings and caveats: Compared with controls, depressed patients showed more TRBV05-01 (Vbeta 5.1) usage in CD4+ T cells.

Each depressed patient was pairwise matched to a non-depressed control for sex, age, current smoking status and body mass index. TCRdb keeps only in-frame clones here, not all; method: immunoSEQ multiplex PCR. Of approximately 20,000 clones listed, over 75% are singletons. Turning to this clone: Its specificity is unknown.

The CDR3 is 16 amino acids. The trim removed 7 bases at V and 7 bases at J, leaving 16 bases unmatched. Germline V gene lookup returns CDR1 MNHEY and CDR2 SMNVEV (reference sequence). J is TRBJ1-2 and V is TRBV27; 9 positions match TRBD1. The receptor's source is a woman aged 30 to 39 in good health. Material for sequencing was CD4+ T cells from PBMCs. This CDR3 is CASTTHFRQGVTGYTF. The CDR3 DNA follows: TGTGCCAGCACTACTCACTTCAGACAGGGGGTTACTGGCTACACCTTC.